What follows is one T cell receptor (beta chain) and its context. Antigen unknown. CD4+ T cells specific for antigen were expanded with viral peptide pools by the ViraFEST assay before sequencing. The culture ran for 10 to 11 days, and then CD4+ T cells were isolated. Two doses of either BNT162b2 or mRNA-1273 were given to each participant. The data are from a study of vaccination effects on CD4 cells after COVID-19. Germline assignment: CDR1 SGDLS and CDR2 YYNGEE. V lost 1 base and J lost 10, with 23 bases in between. The CDR3 runs to 16 residues. Generated by immunoSEQ multiplex PCR, the TCRdb table keeps only in-frame clones and is missing some. The table records 25,000 to 35,000 clones, roughly four fifths of them present only once.

The chain uses TRBV9 and TRBJ1-1; D perhaps matches TRBD1 (5 bases). The source is a human donor who received a COVID-19 vaccine. The sample consisted of CD4+ T cells from PBMCs cultured with HCoV-229E spike peptides, taken after COVID-19 vaccination. CDR3 in DNA: TGTGCCAGCAGCGTATGGGACCGAGACGGTTATAAGGGAGCTTTCTTT. Its protein is CASSVWDRDGYKGAFF.